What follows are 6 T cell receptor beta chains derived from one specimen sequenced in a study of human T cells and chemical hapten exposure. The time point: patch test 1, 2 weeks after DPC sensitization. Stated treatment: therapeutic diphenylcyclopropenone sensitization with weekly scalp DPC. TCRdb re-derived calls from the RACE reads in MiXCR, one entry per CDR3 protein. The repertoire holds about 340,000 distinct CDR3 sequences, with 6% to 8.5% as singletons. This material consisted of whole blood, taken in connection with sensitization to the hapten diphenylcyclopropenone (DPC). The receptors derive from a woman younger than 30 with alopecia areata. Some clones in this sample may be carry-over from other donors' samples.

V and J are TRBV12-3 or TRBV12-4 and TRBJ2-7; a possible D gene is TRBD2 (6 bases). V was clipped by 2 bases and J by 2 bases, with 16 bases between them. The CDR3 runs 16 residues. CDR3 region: CASSLPQEGITYEQYF. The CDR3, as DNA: TGTGCCAGCAGTTTACCACAGGAGGGGATTACCTACGAGCAGTACTTC.

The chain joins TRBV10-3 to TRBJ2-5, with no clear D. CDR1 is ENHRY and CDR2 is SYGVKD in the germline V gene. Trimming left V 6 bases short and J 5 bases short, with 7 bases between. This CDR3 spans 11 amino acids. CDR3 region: CAIRQMETQYF. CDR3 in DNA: TGTGCCATCAGACAAATGGAGACCCAGTACTTC.

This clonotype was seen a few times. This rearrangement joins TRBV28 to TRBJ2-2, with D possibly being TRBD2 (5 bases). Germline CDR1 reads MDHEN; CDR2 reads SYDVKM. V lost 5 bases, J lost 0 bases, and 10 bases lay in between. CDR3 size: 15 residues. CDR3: CASSPTTANTGELFF. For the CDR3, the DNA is TGTGCCAGCAGTCCGACTACAGCGAACACCGGGGAGCTGTTTTTT.

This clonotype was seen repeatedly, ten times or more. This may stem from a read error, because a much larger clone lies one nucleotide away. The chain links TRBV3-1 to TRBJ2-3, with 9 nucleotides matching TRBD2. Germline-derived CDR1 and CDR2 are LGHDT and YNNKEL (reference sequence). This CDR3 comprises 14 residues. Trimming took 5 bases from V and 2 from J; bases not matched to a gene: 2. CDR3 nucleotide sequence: TGTGCCAGCAGCTCTAGCGGGGTCACAGATACGCAGTATTTT. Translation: CASSSSGVTDTQYF.

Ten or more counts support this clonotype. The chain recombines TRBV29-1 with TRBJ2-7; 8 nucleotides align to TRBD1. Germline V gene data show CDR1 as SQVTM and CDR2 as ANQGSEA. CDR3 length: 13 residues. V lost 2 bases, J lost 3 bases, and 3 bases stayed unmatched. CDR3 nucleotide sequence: TGCAGCGTTGAACCACAGGGGGGCTACGAGCAGTACTTC. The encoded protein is CSVEPQGGYEQYF.

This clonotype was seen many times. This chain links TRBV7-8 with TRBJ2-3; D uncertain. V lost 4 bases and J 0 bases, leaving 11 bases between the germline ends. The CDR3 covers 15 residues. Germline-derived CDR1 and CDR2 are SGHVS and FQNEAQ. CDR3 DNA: TGTGCCAGCAGCTCACCCCGAAGTAGCACAGATACGCAGTATTTT. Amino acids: CASSSPRSSTDTQYF.